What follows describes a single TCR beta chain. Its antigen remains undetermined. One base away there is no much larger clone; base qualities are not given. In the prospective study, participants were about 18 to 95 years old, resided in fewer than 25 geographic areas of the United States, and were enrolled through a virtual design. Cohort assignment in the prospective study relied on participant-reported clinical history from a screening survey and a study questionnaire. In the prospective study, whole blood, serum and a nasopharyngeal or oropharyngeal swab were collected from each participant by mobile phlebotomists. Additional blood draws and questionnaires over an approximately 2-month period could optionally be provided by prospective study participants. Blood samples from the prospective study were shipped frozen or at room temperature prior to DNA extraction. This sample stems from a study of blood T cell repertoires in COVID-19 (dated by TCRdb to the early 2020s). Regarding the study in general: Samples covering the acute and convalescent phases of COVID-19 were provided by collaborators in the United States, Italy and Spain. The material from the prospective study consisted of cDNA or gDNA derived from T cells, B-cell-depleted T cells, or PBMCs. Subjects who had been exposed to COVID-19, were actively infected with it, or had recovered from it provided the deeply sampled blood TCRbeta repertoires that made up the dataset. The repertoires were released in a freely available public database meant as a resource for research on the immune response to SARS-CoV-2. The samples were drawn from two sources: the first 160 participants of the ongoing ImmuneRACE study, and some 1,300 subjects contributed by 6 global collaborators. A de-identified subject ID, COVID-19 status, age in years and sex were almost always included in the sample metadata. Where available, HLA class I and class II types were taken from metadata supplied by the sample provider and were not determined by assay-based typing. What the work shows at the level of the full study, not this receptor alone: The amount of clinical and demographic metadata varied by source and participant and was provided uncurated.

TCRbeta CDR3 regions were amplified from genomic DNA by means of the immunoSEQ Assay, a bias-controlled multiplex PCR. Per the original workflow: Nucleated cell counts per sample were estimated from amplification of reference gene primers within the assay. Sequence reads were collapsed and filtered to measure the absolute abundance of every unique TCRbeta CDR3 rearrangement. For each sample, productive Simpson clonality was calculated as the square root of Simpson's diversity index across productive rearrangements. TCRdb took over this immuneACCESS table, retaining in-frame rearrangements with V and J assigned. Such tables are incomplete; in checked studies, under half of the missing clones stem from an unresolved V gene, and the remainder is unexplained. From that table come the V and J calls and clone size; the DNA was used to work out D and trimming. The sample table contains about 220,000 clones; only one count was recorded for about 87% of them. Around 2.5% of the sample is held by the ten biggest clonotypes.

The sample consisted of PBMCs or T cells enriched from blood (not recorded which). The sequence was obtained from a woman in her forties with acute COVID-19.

In nucleotide form, the sequence is TGTGCCAGCAGTGAGGTGGAGGGGTCGTACGAGCAGTACGTC. Its protein reads: CASSEVEGSYEQYV. The chain uses TRBV2 and TRBJ2-7, and the D gene may be TRBD2, 6 bases matching. V is cut by 3 bases and J by 4 bases, and the space between the germline ends is 13 bases. The CDR3 spans 14 residues, from the cysteine through the valine. Kept here is only the CDR3 DNA, which spans 42 bases and is read in frame from base 1. The germline V gene yields SNHLY for CDR1 and FYNNEI for CDR2.